The 21 T cell receptor beta chains in this list originate from one sample, sequenced in a study of OX40 agonist ivuxolimab in advanced cancers. Clones were sequenced by immunoSEQ multiplex PCR, and TCRdb holds only the in-frame ones, with some missing. This table holds around 83,000 clones, roughly nine tenths found once. The material sequenced was CD4+ or CD8+ T cells sorted from blood, taken in a trial of the OX40 agonist ivuxolimab. All receptors derive from an adult with an advanced solid tumor such as melanoma, head and neck, liver or kidney cancer.

V gene TRBV5-8 combines with J gene TRBJ2-7, with D uncertain. Trimming stripped 4 bases from V and 0 bases from J, with 5 bases between. This CDR3 spans 12 amino acids. From germline, CDR1 is SGHTS and CDR2 YDEGEE. The DNA of the CDR3 is TGTGCCAGCAGCCTGACCTCCTACGAGCAGTACTTC. It is translated as CASSLTSYEQYF.

J is TRBJ1-2 and V is TRBV4-1; D ambiguous. This CDR3 region has 14 residues. V shed 4 bases and J shed 9 bases, with 18 bases lying between them. Germline-derived CDR1 and CDR2 are MGHRA and YSYEKL. For the CDR3, the DNA is TGCGCCAGCAGCCCCGGCGTATTGGATTTACGCTACACCTTC. This translates into CASSPGVLDLRYTF.

V and J are TRBV5-4 and TRBJ1-3; D remains ambiguous. The germline gives CDR1 SGHNT, CDR2 YYREEE (reference sequence). V lost 2 bases to trimming and J lost 0 bases, with 12 bases between them. The CDR3 covers 16 residues. This CDR3 reads CASSLGGKSSGNTIYF. The CDR3, as DNA: TGTGCCAGCAGCTTAGGCGGTAAGAGCTCTGGAAACACCATATATTTT.

The chain's CDR3 is CASKEQGAREQYF. The CDR3 nucleotides read TGTGCCAGTAAAGAACAGGGGGCTCGAGAGCAGTACTTC. The V gene is TRBV19, the J gene TRBJ2-7; 9 bases agree with TRBD1. The CDR3 length is 13 residues. Germline V gives CDR1 LNHDA, CDR2 SQIVND (reference sequence). The junction had 8 bases not matched to a gene; V was cut back by 7 bases and J by 7 bases.

The chain links TRBV11-2 to TRBJ2-1, with D hard to call. Germline V CDR1 and CDR2: SGHAT, FQNNGV. Between the trimmed V and J ends, which lost 5 bases and 7 bases, there was a span of 15 bases. The CDR3 totals 14 residues. The DNA for the CDR3 is TGTGCCAGCAGCATACAAAATCTCGGGAATGAGCAGTTCTTC. This codes for CASSIQNLGNEQFF.

This chain connects TRBV7-9 to TRBJ1-5; no clear D. The germline V and J ends were trimmed by 5 bases and 7 bases, with 9 bases remaining between them. This CDR3 comprises 12 residues. The V gene's germline CDR1 is SEHNR and CDR2 FQNEAQ (reference sequence). CDR3 protein: CASSQDFQPQHF. DNA for the CDR3: TGTGCCAGCAGCCAAGACTTCCAGCCCCAGCATTTT.

In this sample, this clone turned up a few times. J is TRBJ1-2 and V is TRBV28; D not certain. Germline V lookup: CDR1 MDHEN, CDR2 SYDVKM. CDR3 length: 13 amino acids. V shed 0 bases and J shed 4 bases, with 6 bases lying between them. The CDR3 sequence is CASSLWSFYGYTF. The DNA for the CDR3 is TGTGCCAGCAGTTTATGGTCATTCTATGGCTACACCTTC.

The gene calls are TRBV6-1 and TRBJ2-2; no clear D. CDR1 MNHNS and CDR2 SASEGT come from the germline V gene. V was trimmed by 0 bases and J by 7 bases, leaving 3 bases between them. The CDR3 has 12 amino acids. The CDR3 region is CASSEAGGELFF. In DNA, the CDR3 is TGTGCCAGCAGTGAAGCTGGCGGGGAGCTGTTTTTT.

The genes are TRBV19 and TRBJ1-2; D is undetermined. There are 13 residues in the CDR3. Germline values: CDR1 LNHDA, CDR2 SQIVND (reference sequence). V shed 5 bases and J shed 2 bases, with 9 bases lying between them. CDR3 amino acids: CASSYQVNYGYTF. Here the CDR3 DNA reads TGTGCCAGTAGTTACCAGGTCAACTATGGCTACACCTTC.

This chain uses TRBV7-9 with TRBJ2-1; 7 bases line up with TRBD2. The germline CDR1 and CDR2 sequences are SEHNR and FQNEAQ (reference sequence). This CDR3 comprises 14 residues. With V trimmed by 5 bases and J by 6 bases, 7 bases remained unmatched. The chain's CDR3 is CASSLSGAPNEQFF. DNA for the CDR3: TGTGCCAGCAGCCTGAGCGGGGCCCCCAATGAGCAGTTCTTC. The full variable domain, with the rest looked up from reference TRBV7-9 and TRBJ2-1, is DTGVSQNPRHKITKRGQNVTFRCDPISEHNRLYWYRQTLGQGPEFLTYFQNEAQLEKSRLLSDRFSAERPKGSFSTLEIQRTEQGDSAMYLCASSLSGAPNEQFFGPGTRLTVL.

This chain links TRBV18 with TRBJ2-3; D tentatively fits TRBD1 or TRBD2 (5 bases each). The V end was cut by 4 bases, the J end by 0 bases, with 14 bases between. The CDR3 consists of 16 residues. Germline CDR1 and CDR2: KGHSH and LQKENI. CDR3 DNA: TGTGCCAGCTCACTGACAGCGGCTACTAGCACAGATACGCAGTATTTT. It specifies CASSLTAATSTDTQYF.

The chain employs TRBV9 and TRBJ2-7; D is perhaps TRBD1 (5 bases). The CDR3 has 14 residues. The V gene's germline CDR1 is SGDLS and CDR2 YYNGEE. V was shortened by 2 bases and J by 0 bases, with 9 bases between the two germline ends. DNA of the CDR3: TGTGCCAGCAGCGTCGGACAATACTCCTACGAGCAGTACTTC. As protein: CASSVGQYSYEQYF.

The chain is built from TRBV18 and TRBJ2-1; D possibly corresponds to TRBD2 (5 bases). V was pared by 3 bases and J by 5 bases, with 11 bases between. Germline V gene sequence: CDR1 KGHSH, CDR2 LQKENI. The length of the CDR3 is 14 residues. The CDR3 loop reads CASSPSSPNNEQFF. The CDR3 DNA reads TGTGCCAGCTCACCGTCTAGCCCGAACAATGAGCAGTTCTTC.

The V call is TRBV18, the J call TRBJ2-3; D remains ambiguous. The CDR3 covers 15 residues. Trimming shortened V by 3 bases and J by 6 bases, and 16 bases separated the two germline ends. Per the germline V gene, CDR1 is KGHSH and CDR2 is LQKENI. In DNA form, the CDR3 reads TGTGCCAGCTCACCTCGTAAGGTGGGCCCGGATACGCAGTATTTT. Its protein product is CASSPRKVGPDTQYF.

The chain is built from TRBV19 and TRBJ1-2; D is perhaps TRBD1 (5 bases). The CDR3 sequence is 14 residues long. The ends were cut back, 3 bases at V and 4 bases at J, with 12 bases in the middle. Germline values: CDR1 LNHDA, CDR2 SQIVND (reference sequence). The CDR3 is CASSIDQGFYGYTF. In nucleotides, the CDR3 is TGTGCCAGTAGTATCGACCAGGGATTCTATGGCTACACCTTC.

The chain joins TRBV5-1 to TRBJ2-1; no reliable D call. Trimming took off 0 bases at V and 0 bases at J, with 10 bases between the two ends. Germline V gives CDR1 SGHRS, CDR2 YFSETQ. CDR3 length equals 16 residues. The CDR3 nucleotides are TGCGCCAGCAGCTTGGAGGAGCGTAGCTCCTACAATGAGCAGTTCTTC. Protein product: CASSLEERSSYNEQFF.

The genes are TRBV30 and TRBJ2-3; weak D call: TRBD2 (5 bases). Per germline, CDR1 GTSNPN and CDR2 SVGIG (reference sequence). The CDR3 spans 13 residues. The germline V and J ends were trimmed by 3 bases and 2 bases, with 9 bases remaining between them. Here the CDR3 DNA reads TGTGCCTGGAGCGGAGGAAACACAGATACGCAGTATTTT. Its translation: CAWSGGNTDTQYF.

This chain joins TRBV4-2 and TRBJ2-2; a possible D gene is TRBD1 (6 bases). In germline, CDR1 is LGHNA, CDR2 YNFKEQ. V lost 1 base, J lost 1 base, and 13 bases lay in between. The CDR3 runs 17 residues. The CDR3 region is CASSQVGQGQNTGELFF. In DNA, the CDR3 is TGTGCCAGCAGCCAAGTAGGTCAGGGACAGAACACCGGGGAGCTGTTTTTT.

This clone was picked up a small number of times. This same CDR3 is encoded by further DNA sequences in the sample. The rearrangement links TRBV7-8 to TRBJ2-5; TRBD2 aligns across 7 bases. Germline V CDR1 and CDR2: SGHVS, FQNEAQ. The CDR3 is 15 residues long. V was pared by 5 bases and J by 0 bases, with 6 bases of the junction left unmatched. This CDR3 is CASSRSGSYQETQYF. In DNA form, the CDR3 reads TGTGCCAGCAGCCGTAGCGGGTCGTACCAAGAGACCCAGTACTTC.

CDR3 in amino acids: CASPRDSRRSGANVLTF. CDR3 DNA sequence: TGTGCCAGCCCGCGGGACAGTCGCAGGTCTGGGGCCAACGTCCTGACTTTC. V usage is TRBV6-4 and J usage is TRBJ2-6, with D possibly being TRBD1 (7 bases). This CDR3 has 17 amino acids. Trimming shortened V by 8 bases and J by 1 base, and 18 bases separated the two germline ends. Germline-derived CDR1 and CDR2 are MRHNA and SNTAGT.

The V gene is TRBV9, the J gene TRBJ2-7, with 8 bases that match TRBD2. Germline values: CDR1 SGDLS, CDR2 YYNGEE. The V and J ends lost 4 bases and 4 bases, in that order; junction bases with no gene match: 10. The CDR3 runs 15 residues. The CDR3: CASSPDSGSRYEQYF. DNA for the CDR3: TGTGCCAGCAGCCCCGACAGCGGGAGTAGGTACGAGCAGTACTTC.